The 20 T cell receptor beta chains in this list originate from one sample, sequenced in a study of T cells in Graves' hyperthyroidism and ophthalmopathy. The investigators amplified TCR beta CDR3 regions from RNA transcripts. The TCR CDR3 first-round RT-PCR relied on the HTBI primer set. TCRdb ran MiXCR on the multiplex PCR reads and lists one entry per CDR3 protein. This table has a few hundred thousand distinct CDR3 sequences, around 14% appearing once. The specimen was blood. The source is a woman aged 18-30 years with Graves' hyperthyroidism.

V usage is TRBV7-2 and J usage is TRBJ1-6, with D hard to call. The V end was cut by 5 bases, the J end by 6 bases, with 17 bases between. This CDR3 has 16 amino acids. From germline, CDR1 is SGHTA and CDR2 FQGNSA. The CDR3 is CASSGGPRTVNSPLHF. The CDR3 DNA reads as TGTGCCAGCAGCGGAGGACCGAGGACGGTTAATTCACCCCTCCACTTT.

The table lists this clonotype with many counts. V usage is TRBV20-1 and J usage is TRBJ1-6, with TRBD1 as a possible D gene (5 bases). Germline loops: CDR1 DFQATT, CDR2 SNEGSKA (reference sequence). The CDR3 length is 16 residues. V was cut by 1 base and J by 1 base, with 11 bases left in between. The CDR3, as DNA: TGCAGTGCTAGAGGGGGACTTGCGTCCTATAATTCACCCCTCCACTTT. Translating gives CSARGGLASYNSPLHF.

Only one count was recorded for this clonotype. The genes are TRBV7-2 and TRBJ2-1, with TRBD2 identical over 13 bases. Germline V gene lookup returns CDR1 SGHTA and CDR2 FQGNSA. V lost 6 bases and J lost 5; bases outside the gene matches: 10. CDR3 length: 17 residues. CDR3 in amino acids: CASSGPGTSGTHNEQFF. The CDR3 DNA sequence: TGTGCCAGCAGTGGGCCCGGGACTAGCGGGACCCACAATGAGCAGTTCTTC.

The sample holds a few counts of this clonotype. Written as DNA, the CDR3 is TGCAGCGTTGAAGAGGCAGGCTCTGGCTACACCTTC. Translated: CSVEEAGSGYTF. The chain links TRBV29-1 to TRBJ1-2; the D is unclear. V lost 0 bases and J lost 7, with 9 bases in between. Germline-derived CDR1 and CDR2 are SQVTM and ANQGSEA. The length of the CDR3 is 12 residues.

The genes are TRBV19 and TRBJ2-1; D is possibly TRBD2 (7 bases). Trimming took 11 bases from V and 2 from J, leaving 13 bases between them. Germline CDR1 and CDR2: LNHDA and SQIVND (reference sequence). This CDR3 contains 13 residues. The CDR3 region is CAVGRGAYNEQFF. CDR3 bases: TGTGCCGTTGGGAGGGGGGCCTACAATGAGCAGTTCTTC.

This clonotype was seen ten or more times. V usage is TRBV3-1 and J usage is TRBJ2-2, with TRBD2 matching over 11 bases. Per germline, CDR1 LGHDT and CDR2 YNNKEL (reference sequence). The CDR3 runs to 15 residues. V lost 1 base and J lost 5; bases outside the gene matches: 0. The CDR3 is CASSQGTSGTGELFF. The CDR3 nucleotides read TGTGCCAGCAGCCAAGGGACTAGCGGGACCGGGGAGCTGTTTTTT. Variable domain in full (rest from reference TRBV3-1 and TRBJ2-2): DTAVSQTPKYLVTQMGNDKSIKCEQNLGHDTMYWYKQDSKKFLKIMFSYNNKELIINETVPNRFSPKSPDKAHLNLHINSLELGDSAVYFCASSQGTSGTGELFFGEGSRLTVL.

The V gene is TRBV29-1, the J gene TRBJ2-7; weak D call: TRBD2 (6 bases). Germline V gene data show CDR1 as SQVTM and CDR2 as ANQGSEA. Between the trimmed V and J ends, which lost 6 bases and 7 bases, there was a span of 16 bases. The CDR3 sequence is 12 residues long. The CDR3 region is CSVLPGTLEQYF. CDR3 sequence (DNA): TGCAGCGTGCTCCCCGGGACTCTGGAGCAGTACTTC.

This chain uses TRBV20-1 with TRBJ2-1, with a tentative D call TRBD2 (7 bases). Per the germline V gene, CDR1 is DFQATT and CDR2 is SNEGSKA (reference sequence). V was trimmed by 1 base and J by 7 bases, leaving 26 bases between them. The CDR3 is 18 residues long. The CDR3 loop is CSARVGRERGGGVNEQFF. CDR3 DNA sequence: TGCAGTGCTAGAGTCGGCCGGGAAAGGGGGGGGGGGGTGAATGAGCAGTTCTTC.

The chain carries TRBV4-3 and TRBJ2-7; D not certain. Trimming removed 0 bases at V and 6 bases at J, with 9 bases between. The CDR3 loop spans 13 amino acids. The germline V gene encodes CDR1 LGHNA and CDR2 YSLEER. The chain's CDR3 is CASSQDNEVEQYF. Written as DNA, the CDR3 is TGCGCCAGCAGCCAAGATAACGAGGTCGAGCAGTACTTC.

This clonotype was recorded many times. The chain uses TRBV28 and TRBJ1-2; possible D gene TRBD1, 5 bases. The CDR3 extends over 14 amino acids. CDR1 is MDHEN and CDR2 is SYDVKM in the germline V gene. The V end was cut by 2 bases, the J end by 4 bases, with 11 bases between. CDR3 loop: CASSLRGTIYGYTF. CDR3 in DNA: TGTGCCAGCAGTTTACGAGGGACCATCTATGGCTACACCTTC.

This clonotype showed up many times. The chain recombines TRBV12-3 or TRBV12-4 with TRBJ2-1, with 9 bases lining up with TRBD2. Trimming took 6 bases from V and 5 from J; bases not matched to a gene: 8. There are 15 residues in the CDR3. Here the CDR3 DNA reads TGTGCCAGCAGCCCCGGGACTAGCAGCGACAATGAGCAGTTCTTC. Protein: CASSPGTSSDNEQFF.

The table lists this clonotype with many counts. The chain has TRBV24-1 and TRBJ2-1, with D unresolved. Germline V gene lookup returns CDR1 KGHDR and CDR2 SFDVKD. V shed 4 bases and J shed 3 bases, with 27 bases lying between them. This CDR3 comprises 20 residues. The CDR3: CATSDRPPFVGPHNYNEQFF. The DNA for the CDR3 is TGTGCCACCAGTGACCGCCCGCCTTTTGTAGGGCCACACAACTACAATGAGCAGTTCTTC.

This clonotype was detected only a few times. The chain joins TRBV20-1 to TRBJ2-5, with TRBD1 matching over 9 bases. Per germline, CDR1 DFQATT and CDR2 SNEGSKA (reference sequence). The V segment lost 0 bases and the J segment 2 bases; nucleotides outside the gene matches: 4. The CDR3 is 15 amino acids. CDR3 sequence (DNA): TGCAGTGCTAGAGAGGGGACAGGGTATCAAGAGACCCAGTACTTC. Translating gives CSAREGTGYQETQYF.

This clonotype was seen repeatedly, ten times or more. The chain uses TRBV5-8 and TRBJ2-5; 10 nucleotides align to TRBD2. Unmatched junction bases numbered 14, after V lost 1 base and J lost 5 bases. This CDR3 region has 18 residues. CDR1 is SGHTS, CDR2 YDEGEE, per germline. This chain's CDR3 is CASSLIGLAGETKETQYF. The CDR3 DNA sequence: TGTGCCAGCAGCTTGATTGGTCTAGCGGGAGAGACCAAGGAGACCCAGTACTTC.

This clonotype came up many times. CDR3 sequence (DNA): TGTGCCAGCTCCGGGACTAGCGGCACAGATACGCAGTATTTT. It yields the protein CASSGTSGTDTQYF. The rearrangement links TRBV9 to TRBJ2-3, with 10 bases that match TRBD2. CDR3 size: 14 residues. Germline trimming cut 7 bases from V and 1 base from J; bases unmatched to any gene: 3. CDR1 is SGDLS and CDR2 is YYNGEE in the germline V gene. Variable domain in full (rest from reference TRBV9 and TRBJ2-3): DSGVTQTPKHLITATGQRVTLRCSPRSGDLSVYWYQQSLDQGLQFLIQYYNGEERAKGNILERFSAQQFPDLHSELNLSSLELGDSALYFCASSGTSGTDTQYFGPGTRLTVL.

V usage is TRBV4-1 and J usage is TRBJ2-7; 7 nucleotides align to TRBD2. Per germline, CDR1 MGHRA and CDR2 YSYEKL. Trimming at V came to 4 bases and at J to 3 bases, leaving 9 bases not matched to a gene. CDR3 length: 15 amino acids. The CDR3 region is CASSLRDAGVYEQYF. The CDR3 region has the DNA TGCGCCAGCAGCCTCCGGGACGCGGGGGTCTACGAGCAGTACTTC.

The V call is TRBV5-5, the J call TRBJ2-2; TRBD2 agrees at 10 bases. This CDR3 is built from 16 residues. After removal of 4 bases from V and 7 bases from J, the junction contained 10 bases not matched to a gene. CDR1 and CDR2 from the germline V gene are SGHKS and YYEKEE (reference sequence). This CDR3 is CASSPGLAEGIGELFF. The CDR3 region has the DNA TGTGCCAGCAGCCCTGGACTAGCGGAGGGTATCGGGGAGCTGTTTTTT.

The CDR3 region is CASSPSQYNEQFF. The CDR3 coding sequence is TGTGCCAGCAGTCCGAGCCAGTACAATGAGCAGTTCTTC. The chain uses TRBV12-3 or TRBV12-4 and TRBJ2-1, with D unclear. The CDR3 length is 13 residues. The V end was cut by 5 bases, the J end by 4 bases, with 9 bases between.

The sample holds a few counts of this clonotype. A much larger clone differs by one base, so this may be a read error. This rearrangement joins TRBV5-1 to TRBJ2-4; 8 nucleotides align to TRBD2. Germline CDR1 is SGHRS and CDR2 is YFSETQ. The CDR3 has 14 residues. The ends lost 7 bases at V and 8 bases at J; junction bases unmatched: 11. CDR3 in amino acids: CASRRREAGDIQYF. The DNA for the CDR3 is TGCGCCAGCCGACGGCGGGAGGCCGGGGACATTCAGTACTTC.

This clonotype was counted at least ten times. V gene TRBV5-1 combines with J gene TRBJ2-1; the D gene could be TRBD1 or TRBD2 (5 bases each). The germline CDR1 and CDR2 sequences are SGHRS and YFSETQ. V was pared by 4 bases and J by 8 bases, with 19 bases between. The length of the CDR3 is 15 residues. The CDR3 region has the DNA TGCGCCAGCAGCGGGCCGGGACCTTTGGTTCATGAGCAGTTCTTC. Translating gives CASSGPGPLVHEQFF.